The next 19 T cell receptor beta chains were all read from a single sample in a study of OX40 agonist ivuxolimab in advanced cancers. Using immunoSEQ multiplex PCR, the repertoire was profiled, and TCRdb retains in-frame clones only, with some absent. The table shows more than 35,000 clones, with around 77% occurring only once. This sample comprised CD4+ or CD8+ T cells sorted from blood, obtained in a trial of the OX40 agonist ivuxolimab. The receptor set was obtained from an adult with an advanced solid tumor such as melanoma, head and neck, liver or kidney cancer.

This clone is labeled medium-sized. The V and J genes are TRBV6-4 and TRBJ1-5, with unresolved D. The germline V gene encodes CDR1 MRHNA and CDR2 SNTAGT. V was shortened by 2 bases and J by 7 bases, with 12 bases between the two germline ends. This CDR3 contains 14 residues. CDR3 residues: CASSDVWAGQPQHF. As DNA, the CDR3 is TGTGCCAGCAGTGACGTGTGGGCGGGCCAGCCCCAGCATTTT.

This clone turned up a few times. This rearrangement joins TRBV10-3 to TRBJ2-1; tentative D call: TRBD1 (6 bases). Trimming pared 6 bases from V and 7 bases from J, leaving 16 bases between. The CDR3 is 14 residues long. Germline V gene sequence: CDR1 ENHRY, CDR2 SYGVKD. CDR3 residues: CAISPDLRGNEQFF. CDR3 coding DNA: TGTGCCATCAGCCCGGACTTAAGGGGGAATGAGCAGTTCTTC.

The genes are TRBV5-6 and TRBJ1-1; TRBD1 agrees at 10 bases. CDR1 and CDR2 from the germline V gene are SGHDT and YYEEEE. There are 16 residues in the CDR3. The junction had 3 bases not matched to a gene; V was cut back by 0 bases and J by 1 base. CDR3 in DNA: TGTGCCAGCAGCTTGGCGTGGGACAGGGGGAACACTGAAGCTTTCTTT. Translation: CASSLAWDRGNTEAFF.

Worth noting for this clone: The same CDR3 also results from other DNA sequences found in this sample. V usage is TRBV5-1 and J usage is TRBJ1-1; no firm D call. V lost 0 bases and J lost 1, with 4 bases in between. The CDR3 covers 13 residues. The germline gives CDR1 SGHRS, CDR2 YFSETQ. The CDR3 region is CASSLGGNTEAFF. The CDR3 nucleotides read TGCGCCAGCAGCTTGGGTGGGAACACTGAAGCTTTCTTT.

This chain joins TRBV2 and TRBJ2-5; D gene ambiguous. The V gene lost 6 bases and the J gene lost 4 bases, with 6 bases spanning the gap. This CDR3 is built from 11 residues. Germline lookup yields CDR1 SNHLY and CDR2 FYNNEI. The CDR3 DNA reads TGTGCCAGCAGGGCCCCAGAGACCCAGTACTTC. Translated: CASRAPETQYF.

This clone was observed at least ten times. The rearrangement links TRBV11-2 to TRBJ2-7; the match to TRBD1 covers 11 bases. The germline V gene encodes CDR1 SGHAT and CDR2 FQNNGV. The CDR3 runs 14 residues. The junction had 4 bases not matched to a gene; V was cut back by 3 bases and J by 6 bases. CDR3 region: CASSFGTGGLEQYF. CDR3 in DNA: TGTGCCAGCAGCTTCGGGACAGGGGGGCTCGAGCAGTACTTC. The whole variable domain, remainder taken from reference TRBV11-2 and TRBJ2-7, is EAGVAQSPRYKIIEKRQSVAFWCNPISGHATLYWYQQILGQGPKLLIQFQNNGVVDDSQLPKDRFSAERLKGVDSTLKIQPAKLEDSAVYLCASSFGTGGLEQYFGPGTRLTVT.

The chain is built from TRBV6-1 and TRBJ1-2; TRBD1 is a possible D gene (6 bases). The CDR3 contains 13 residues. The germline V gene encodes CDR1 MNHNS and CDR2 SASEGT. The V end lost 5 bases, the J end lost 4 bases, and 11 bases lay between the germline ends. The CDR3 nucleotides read TGTGCCAGCAGTTTATCGACAGGCTATGGCTACACCTTC. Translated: CASSLSTGYGYTF.

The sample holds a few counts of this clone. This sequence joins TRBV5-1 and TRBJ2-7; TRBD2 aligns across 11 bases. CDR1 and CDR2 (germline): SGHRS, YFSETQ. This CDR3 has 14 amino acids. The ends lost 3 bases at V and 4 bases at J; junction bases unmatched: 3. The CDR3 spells CASSWTSGYYEQYF. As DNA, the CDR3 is TGCGCCAGCAGCTGGACTAGCGGGTATTACGAGCAGTACTTC.

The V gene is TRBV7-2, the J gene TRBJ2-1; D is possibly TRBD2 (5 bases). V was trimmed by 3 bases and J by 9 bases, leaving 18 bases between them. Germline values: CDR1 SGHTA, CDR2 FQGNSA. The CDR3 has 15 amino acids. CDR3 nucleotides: TGTGCCAGCAGCTTCTTCCCGGGGAAGTTCGGTGAGCAGTTCTTC. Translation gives CASSFFPGKFGEQFF.

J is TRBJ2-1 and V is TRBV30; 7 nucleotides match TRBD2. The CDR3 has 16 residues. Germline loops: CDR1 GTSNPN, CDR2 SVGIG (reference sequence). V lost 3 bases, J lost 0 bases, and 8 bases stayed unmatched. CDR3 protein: CAWRGRESSSYNEQFF. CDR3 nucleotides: TGTGCCTGGAGGGGGCGGGAGTCCTCCTCCTACAATGAGCAGTTCTTC.

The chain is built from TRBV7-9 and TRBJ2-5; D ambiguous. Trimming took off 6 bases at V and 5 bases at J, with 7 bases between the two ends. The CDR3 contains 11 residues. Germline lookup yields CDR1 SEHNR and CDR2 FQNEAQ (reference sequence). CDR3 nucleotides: TGTGCCAGCAGGGTGACGGAGACCCAGTACTTC. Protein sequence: CASRVTETQYF.

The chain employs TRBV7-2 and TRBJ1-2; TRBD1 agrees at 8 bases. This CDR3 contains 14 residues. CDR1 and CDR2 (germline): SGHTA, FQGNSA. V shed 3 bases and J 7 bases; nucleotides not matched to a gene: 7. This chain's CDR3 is CASSFFLQGAGYTF. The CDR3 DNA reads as TGTGCCAGCAGCTTTTTCCTCCAGGGGGCTGGCTACACCTTC.

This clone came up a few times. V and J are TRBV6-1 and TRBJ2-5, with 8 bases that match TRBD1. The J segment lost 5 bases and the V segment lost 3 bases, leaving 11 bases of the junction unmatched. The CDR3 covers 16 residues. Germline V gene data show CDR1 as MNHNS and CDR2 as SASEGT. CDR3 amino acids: CASSDYLDRAEETQYF. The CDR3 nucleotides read TGTGCCAGCAGTGATTATCTGGACAGGGCCGAGGAGACCCAGTACTTC.

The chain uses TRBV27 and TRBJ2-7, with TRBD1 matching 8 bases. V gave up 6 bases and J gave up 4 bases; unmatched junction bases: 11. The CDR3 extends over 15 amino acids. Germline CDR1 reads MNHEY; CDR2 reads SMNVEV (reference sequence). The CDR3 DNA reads TGTGCCAGCAGACCCAATCCAGGGGGCGCATACGAGCAGTACTTC. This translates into CASRPNPGGAYEQYF.

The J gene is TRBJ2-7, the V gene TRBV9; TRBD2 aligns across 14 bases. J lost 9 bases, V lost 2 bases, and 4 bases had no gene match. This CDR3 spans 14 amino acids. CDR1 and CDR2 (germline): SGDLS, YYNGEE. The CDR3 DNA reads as TGTGCCAGCAGCGTGGGACTAGCGGGAGTCGGGCAGTACTTC. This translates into CASSVGLAGVGQYF.

CDR3 coding DNA: TGTGCCAGCAGCGATGACGGCAATCAGCCCCAGCATTTT. Its protein is CASSDDGNQPQHF. The chain recombines TRBV9 with TRBJ1-5; no clear D gene. This CDR3 comprises 13 residues. The germline V and J ends were trimmed by 3 bases and 2 bases, with 6 bases remaining between them. Germline loops: CDR1 SGDLS, CDR2 YYNGEE.

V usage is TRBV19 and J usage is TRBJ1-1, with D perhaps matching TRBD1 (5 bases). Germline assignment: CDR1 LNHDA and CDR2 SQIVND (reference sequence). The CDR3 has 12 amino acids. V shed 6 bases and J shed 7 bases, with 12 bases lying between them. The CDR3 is CASRDRGSEAFF. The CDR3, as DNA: TGTGCCAGTAGGGACCGGGGGAGTGAAGCTTTCTTT.

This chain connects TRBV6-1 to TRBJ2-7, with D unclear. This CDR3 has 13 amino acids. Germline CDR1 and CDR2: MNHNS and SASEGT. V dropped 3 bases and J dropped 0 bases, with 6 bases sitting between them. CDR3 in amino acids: CASSEVDSYEQYF. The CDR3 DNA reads TGTGCCAGCAGTGAGGTCGACTCCTACGAGCAGTACTTC.

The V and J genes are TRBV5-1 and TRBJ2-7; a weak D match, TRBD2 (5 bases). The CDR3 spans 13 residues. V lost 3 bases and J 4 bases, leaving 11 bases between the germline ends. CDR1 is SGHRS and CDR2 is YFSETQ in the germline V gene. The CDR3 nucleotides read TGCGCCAGCAGCTGGAGGTTGAGTTACGAGCAGTACTTC. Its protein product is CASSWRLSYEQYF. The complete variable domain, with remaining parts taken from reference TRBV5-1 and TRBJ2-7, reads KAGVTQTPRYLIKTRGQQVTLSCSPISGHRSVSWYQQTPGQGLQFLFEYFSETQRNKGNFPGRFSGRQFSNSRSEMNVSTLELGDSALYLCASSWRLSYEQYFGPGTRLTVT.